Listed below are T cell receptor beta chains from one sample, sequenced in a study of T cells after yellow fever vaccination. TCRdb re-called the 5' RACE reads with MiXCR, one entry per CDR3 protein. Of some 240,000 distinct CDR3 sequences listed, about 3% are singletons. This specimen was CD4+ T cells sorted from PBMCs, taken 10 days after the yellow fever booster vaccination. The receptor set was obtained from a man aged 18-30 years who received the YFV17D yellow fever vaccine. CDR3s include the opening cysteine and the closing phenylalanine or tryptophan. A D gene is named only where the DNA matches it firmly. A clone size is listed for some rows: how often the clone was seen (once, few, many), or a class if it is expanded.

d_call j_call clone_size v_call cdr3_aa cdr3_nt
TRBD2 TRBJ2-2 many TRBV7-2 CASSAGLASGELFF TGTGCCAGCAGCGCGGGACTAGCCTCCGGGGAGCTGTTTTTT
NA TRBJ1-4 many TRBV21-1 CASSKPLPPLATNEKLFF TGTGCCAGCAGCAAACCCCTCCCGCCGTTGGCAACTAATGAAAAACTGTTTTTT
NA TRBJ1-1 few TRBV10-3 CATVIGDSTEAFF TGTGCCACGGTAATCGGGGATAGCACTGAAGCTTTCTTT
NA TRBJ1-5 few TRBV27 CASSLTGQGPQHF TGTGCCAGCAGTCTGACAGGCCAGGGGCCCCAGCATTTT
TRBD2 TRBJ2-5 few TRBV7-3 CASSPYPGLAGSETQYF TGTGCCAGCAGCCCATATCCGGGACTAGCGGGGTCAGAGACCCAGTACTTC
NA TRBJ2-3 NA TRBV4-1 CASSQGRADTQYF TGCGCCAGCAGCCAGGGTCGGGCAGATACGCAGTATTTT
TRBD2 TRBJ2-5 many TRBV7-2 CASSFSGLAGETQYF TGTGCCAGCAGCTTTTCCGGACTAGCGGGGGAGACCCAGTACTTC
TRBD1 TRBJ1-1 NA TRBV7-3 CASSLKATGGRRGEAFF TGTGCCAGCAGCTTAAAGGCGACAGGGGGCCGTAGAGGTGAAGCTTTCTTT
NA TRBJ1-2 NA TRBV7-2 CASSSPRQNYGYTF TGTGCCAGCAGCTCCCCGAGGCAGAACTATGGCTACACCTTC
NA TRBJ2-2 NA TRBV21-1 CASREPGKGNTGELFF TGTGCCAGCAGGGAACCGGGAAAGGGGAACACCGGGGAGCTGTTTTTT
NA TRBJ2-1 NA TRBV19 CATRNRGGNEQFF TGTGCCACTCGAAATAGAGGGGGGAATGAGCAGTTCTTC
TRBD1 TRBJ2-3 many TRBV4-1 CASSQYPGTGTMSDTQYF TGCGCCAGCAGCCAATACCCAGGGACAGGGACAATGTCAGATACGCAGTATTTT
TRBD1 TRBJ2-7 many TRBV4-3 CASSQGRDSPYEQYF TGCGCCAGCAGCCAAGGAAGGGACAGCCCCTACGAGCAGTACTTC
TRBD2 TRBJ2-4 few TRBV3-1 CASSQGLAGANRRGKNIQYF TGTGCCAGCAGCCAAGGGCTAGCGGGGGCCAATAGGCGAGGCAAAAACATTCAGTACTTC
TRBD2 TRBJ2-1 NA TRBV5-4 CASSGTSGGPAYNEQFF TGTGCCAGCAGCGGGACTAGCGGGGGGCCCGCCTACAATGAGCAGTTCTTC
NA TRBJ1-3 NA TRBV21-1 CASSKFSRGVSGNTIYF TGTGCCAGCAGCAAATTTTCCAGGGGGGTATCTGGAAACACCATATATTTT
NA TRBJ1-1 NA TRBV18 CASSPDLNTEAFF TGTGCCAGCTCACCCGACCTGAACACTGAAGCTTTCTTT
NA TRBJ1-2 many TRBV5-1 CASSSRRDYGYTF TGCGCCAGCAGCTCTAGGAGGGACTATGGCTACACCTTC
NA TRBJ2-4 NA TRBV12-3/TRBV12-4 CASSQGGAKNIQYF TGTGCCAGCAGTCAAGGGGGGGCTAAAAACATTCAGTACTTC
NA TRBJ1-6 few TRBV15 CATSRDRPPVSYNSPLHF TGTGCCACCAGCAGAGACCGCCCGCCTGTTTCCTATAATTCACCCCTCCACTTT
NA TRBJ1-2 many TRBV7-9 CASSLLIEGYTF TGTGCCAGCAGCTTATTGATAGAGGGCTACACCTTC
TRBD1 TRBJ2-5 many TRBV20-1 CSARDRGLETQYF TGCAGTGCTAGAGATAGGGGGCTCGAGACCCAGTACTTC
NA TRBJ1-6 many TRBV6-5 CASSYWSGIDSPLHF TGTGCCAGCAGTTACTGGTCAGGGATTGATTCACCCCTCCACTTT
TRBD1 TRBJ2-5 few TRBV29-1 CSVYRGLGETQYF TGCAGCGTTTACAGGGGTCTTGGAGAGACCCAGTACTTC
TRBD2 TRBJ2-5 many TRBV15 CATSRGLAGGREETQYF TGTGCCACCAGCAGGGGACTAGCGGGGGGGCGGGAGGAGACCCAGTACTTC
NA TRBJ1-4 many TRBV29-1 CSVVGGDEKLFF TGCAGCGTTGTGGGTGGCGACGAAAAACTGTTTTTT
NA TRBJ2-7 few TRBV2 CASRGIQKSYEQYF TGTGCCAGCAGGGGGATCCAAAAATCATACGAGCAGTACTTC
NA TRBJ1-2 many TRBV12-3/TRBV12-4 CASSFSNYGYTF TGTGCCAGCAGTTTCTCCAACTATGGCTACACCTTC
NA TRBJ2-3 many TRBV2 CASTGAPRGRDTQYF TGTGCCAGCACCGGGGCCCCACGGGGACGAGATACGCAGTATTTT
TRBD2 TRBJ2-1 many TRBV7-2 CASSLSGGWNEQFF TGTGCCAGCAGCTTATCGGGGGGGTGGAATGAGCAGTTCTTC
NA TRBJ1-6 few TRBV6-5 CASSSTANSPLHF TGTGCCAGCAGTTCCACAGCCAATTCACCCCTCCACTTT
TRBD2 TRBJ2-2 many TRBV4-2 CASSRKTSGGAYAGELFF TGTGCCAGCAGCCGAAAGACTAGCGGGGGGGCCTATGCCGGGGAGCTGTTTTTT
NA TRBJ2-3 many TRBV20-1 CSASPGGNTDTQYF TGCAGTGCTAGTCCAGGGGGGAACACAGATACGCAGTATTTT
NA TRBJ1-1 many TRBV5-6 CASSPTGQQEAFF TGTGCCAGCAGCCCGACAGGCCAACAGGAAGCTTTCTTT
NA TRBJ2-3 many TRBV5-6 CASSDGPRKGSSDTQYF TGTGCCAGCAGCGACGGACCTAGAAAGGGCTCGAGCGATACGCAGTATTTT
NA TRBJ2-5 NA TRBV11-2 CASSPRTTQETQYF TGTGCCAGCAGCCCACGTACAACACAAGAGACCCAGTACTTC
NA TRBJ2-5 many TRBV10-3 CAISEVPGETQYF TGTGCCATCAGTGAGGTACCGGGAGAGACCCAGTACTTC
NA TRBJ2-5 many TRBV5-1 CASSFQEGETQYF TGCGCCAGCAGCTTCCAGGAAGGGGAGACCCAGTACTTC
NA TRBJ2-3 NA TRBV13 CASSLAVGAENTDTQYF TGTGCCAGCAGCTTAGCCGTAGGAGCGGAGAACACAGATACGCAGTATTTT
NA TRBJ1-2 many TRBV7-9 CASSQTGNYGYTF TGTGCCAGCAGCCAAACAGGGAACTATGGCTACACCTTC
NA TRBJ1-5 many TRBV5-1 CASSQDGNQPQHF TGCGCCAGCAGCCAGGACGGGAATCAGCCCCAGCATTTT
NA TRBJ2-2 many TRBV4-1 CASSQDSFTGELFF TGCGCCAGCAGCCAAGACTCATTCACCGGGGAGCTGTTTTTT
NA TRBJ1-3 many TRBV18 CASSPARSAGNTIYF TGTGCCAGCTCACCAGCCCGATCGGCTGGAAACACCATATATTTT
TRBD2 TRBJ2-4 few TRBV4-2 CASSPRLAGGYGENIQYF TGTGCCAGCAGCCCTCGACTAGCGGGGGGATATGGCGAAAACATTCAGTACTTC
TRBD1 TRBJ1-1 many TRBV20-1 CSARVLNRGGTEAFF TGCAGTGCTAGAGTCCTTAACAGGGGAGGCACTGAAGCTTTCTTT
NA TRBJ2-5 many TRBV7-9 CASIDKWETQYF TGTGCCAGCATTGATAAATGGGAGACCCAGTACTTC
TRBD1 TRBJ1-1 few TRBV4-3 CASSQDRWQGAEAFF TGCGCCAGCAGCCAAGATCGATGGCAGGGGGCGGAAGCTTTCTTT